The clone carrying this T cell receptor (beta chain) was counted once. Its cognate antigen is unknown. Trimming pared 4 bases from V and 1 base from J, leaving 11 bases between. Germline assignment: CDR1 SGDLS and CDR2 YYNGEE. The CDR3 length is 15 residues. The data are from a study of PD-1 blockade in classical Hodgkin lymphoma. Study results and caveats: Some patients started nivolumab under 1 year after ASCT, and they were excluded. The study reported lower baseline TCR diversity in newly diagnosed patients than in healthy donors. Baseline diversity in complete responders resembled that of newly diagnosed patients.

Here immunoSEQ multiplex PCR was the method, and the copy in TCRdb shows in-frame clones only, minus some. The table shows tens of thousands of clones, with around 80% occurring only once. The time point was: cycle 4 day 1 (C4D1), after more than 5 weeks of nivolumab. Patients all relapsed after autologous stem cell transplantation, and there was variation in brentuximab vedotin exposure. Responses achieved at best were complete response, partial response or progressive disease. The sequence came from a human donor with classical Hodgkin lymphoma. The sample here was peripheral blood mononuclear cells (PBMCs), taken before the fourth cycle of nivolumab. The chain employs TRBV9 and TRBJ2-2; D gene uncertain. The CDR3 DNA reads TGTGCCAGCAGCCCCACCATCCAGAACACCGGGGAGCTGTTTTTT. The encoded protein is CASSPTIQNTGELFF.